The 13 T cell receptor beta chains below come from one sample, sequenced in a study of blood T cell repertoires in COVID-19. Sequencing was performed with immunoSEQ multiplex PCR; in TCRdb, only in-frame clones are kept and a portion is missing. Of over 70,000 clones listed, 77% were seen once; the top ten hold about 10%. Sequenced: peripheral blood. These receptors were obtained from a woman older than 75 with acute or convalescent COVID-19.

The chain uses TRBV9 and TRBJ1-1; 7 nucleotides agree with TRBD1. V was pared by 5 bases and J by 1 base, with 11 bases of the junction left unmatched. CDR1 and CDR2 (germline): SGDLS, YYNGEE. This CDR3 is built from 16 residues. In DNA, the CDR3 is TGTGCCAGCAGGGATCCGGTGGGGACAGCGAACACTGAAGCTTTCTTT. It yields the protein CASRDPVGTANTEAFF.

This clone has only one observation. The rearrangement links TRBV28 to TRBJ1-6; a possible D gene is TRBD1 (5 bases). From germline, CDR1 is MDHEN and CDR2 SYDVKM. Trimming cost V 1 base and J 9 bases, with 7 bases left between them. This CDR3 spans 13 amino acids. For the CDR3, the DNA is TGTGCCAGCAGTTTATCAGGGCTTTCACCCCTCCACTTT. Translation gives CASSLSGLSPLHF. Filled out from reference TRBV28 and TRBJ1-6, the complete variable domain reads DVKVTQSSRYLVKRTGEKVFLECVQDMDHENMFWYRQDPGLGLRLIYFSYDVKMKEKGDIPEGYSVSREKKERFSLILESASTNQTSMYLCASSLSGLSPLHFGNGTRLTVT.

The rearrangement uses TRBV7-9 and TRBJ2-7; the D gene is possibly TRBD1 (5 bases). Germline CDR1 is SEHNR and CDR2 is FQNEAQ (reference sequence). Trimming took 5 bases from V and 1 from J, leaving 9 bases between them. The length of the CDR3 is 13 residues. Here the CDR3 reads CASSRDSSYEQYF. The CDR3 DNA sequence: TGTGCCAGCAGCCGAGACAGTTCCTACGAGCAGTACTTC. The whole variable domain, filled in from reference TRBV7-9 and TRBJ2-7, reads DTGVSQNPRHKITKRGQNVTFRCDPISEHNRLYWYRQTLGQGPEFLTYFQNEAQLEKSRLLSDRFSAERPKGSFSTLEIQRTEQGDSAMYLCASSRDSSYEQYFGPGTRLTVT.

The CDR3 region has the DNA TGTGCCATACAGGGAGACAGAGGAAACACCATATATTTT. Translation: CAIQGDRGNTIYF. The genes are TRBV7-9 and TRBJ1-3; tentative D call: TRBD1 (6 bases). V lost 10 bases to trimming and J lost 4 bases, with 14 bases between them. In germline, CDR1 is SEHNR, CDR2 FQNEAQ (reference sequence). This CDR3 is built from 13 residues.

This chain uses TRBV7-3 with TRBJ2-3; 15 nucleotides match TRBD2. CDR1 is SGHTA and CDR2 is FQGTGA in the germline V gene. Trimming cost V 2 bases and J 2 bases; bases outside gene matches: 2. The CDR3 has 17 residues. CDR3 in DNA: TGTGCCAGCAGCTTAGGACTAGCGGGGGGGCTCACAGATACGCAGTATTTT. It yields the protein CASSLGLAGGLTDTQYF.

CDR3 bases: TGTGCCTGGAGTGTTGGTCTAGCAGAGGATACGCAGTATTTT. Translating gives CAWSVGLAEDTQYF. This sequence joins TRBV30 and TRBJ2-3, with TRBD2 as a possible D gene (5 bases). V gave up 0 bases and J gave up 6 bases, with 13 bases separating them. The CDR3 has 14 amino acids. Germline-derived CDR1 and CDR2 are GTSNPN and SVGIG (reference sequence).

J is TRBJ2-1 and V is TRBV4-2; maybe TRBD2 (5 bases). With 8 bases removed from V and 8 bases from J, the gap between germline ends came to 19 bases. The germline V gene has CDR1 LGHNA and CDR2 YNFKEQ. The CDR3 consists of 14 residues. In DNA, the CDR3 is TGTGCCAGCGGTGGGGTAGCGTTATCGGATGAGCAGTTCTTC. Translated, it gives CASGGVALSDEQFF.

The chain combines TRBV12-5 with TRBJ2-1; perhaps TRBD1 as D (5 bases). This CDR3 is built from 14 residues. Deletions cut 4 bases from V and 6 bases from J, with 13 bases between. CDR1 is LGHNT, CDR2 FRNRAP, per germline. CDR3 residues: CASGSESRGNEQFF. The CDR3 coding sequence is TGTGCTAGTGGTTCGGAATCTAGGGGCAATGAGCAGTTCTTC.

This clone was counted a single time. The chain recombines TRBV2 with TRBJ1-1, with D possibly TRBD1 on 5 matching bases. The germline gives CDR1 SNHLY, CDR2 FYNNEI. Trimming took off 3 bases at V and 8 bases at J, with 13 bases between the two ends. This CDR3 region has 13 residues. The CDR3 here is CASSEVQASEAFF. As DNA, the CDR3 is TGTGCCAGCAGTGAGGTACAGGCCTCCGAAGCTTTCTTT.

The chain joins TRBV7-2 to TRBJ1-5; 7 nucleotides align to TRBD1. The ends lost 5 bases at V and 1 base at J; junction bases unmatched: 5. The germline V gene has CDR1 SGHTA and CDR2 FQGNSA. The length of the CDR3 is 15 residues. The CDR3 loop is CASSSRQGSNQPQHF. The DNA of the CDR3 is TGTGCCAGCAGCAGCAGACAGGGCAGCAATCAGCCCCAGCATTTT.

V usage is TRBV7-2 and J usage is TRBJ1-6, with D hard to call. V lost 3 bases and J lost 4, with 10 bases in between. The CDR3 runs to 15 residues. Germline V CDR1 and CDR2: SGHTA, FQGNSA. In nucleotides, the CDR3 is TGTGCCAGCAGCTTCTCGGGTAGATATAATTCACCCCTCCACTTT. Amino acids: CASSFSGRYNSPLHF.

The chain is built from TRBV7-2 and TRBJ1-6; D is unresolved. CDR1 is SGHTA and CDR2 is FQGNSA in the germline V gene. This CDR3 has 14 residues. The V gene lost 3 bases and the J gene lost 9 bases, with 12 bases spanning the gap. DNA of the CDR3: TGTGCCAGCAGCTTCGTGACTCAAGGTTCACCCCTCCACTTT. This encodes CASSFVTQGSPLHF.

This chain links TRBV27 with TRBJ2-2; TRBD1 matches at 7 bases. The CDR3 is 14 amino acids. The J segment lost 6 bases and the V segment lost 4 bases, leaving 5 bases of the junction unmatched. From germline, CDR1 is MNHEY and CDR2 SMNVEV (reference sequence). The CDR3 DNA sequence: TGTGCCAGCAGTTCCACAGGGGTGGCCGGGGAGCTGTTTTTT. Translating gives CASSSTGVAGELFF.